These T cell receptor beta chains were read from a single sample in a study of T cells in Graves' hyperthyroidism and ophthalmopathy. From the multiplex PCR reads, TCRdb called clonotypes with MiXCR, one entry per CDR3 protein. The sample contains over 700,000 distinct CDR3 sequences, around 38% of which appear only once. Sequenced sample: blood. All receptors come from a man younger than 35 with Graves' hyperthyroidism. CDR3s include the opening cysteine and the closing phenylalanine or tryptophan. Fields, in order: D gene, V gene, clone size, J gene, CDR3 DNA, CDR3 protein. The D gene is left open where the match is weak. Clone size is stated in some rows and not others, as once, few, many or a class when expanded.

TRBD2	TRBV10-3	many	TRBJ2-7	TGTGCCATCACTACGACTAGCGGGAGCCAGTACGAGCAGTACTTC	CAITTTSGSQYEQYF
NA	TRBV10-2	few	TRBJ2-7	TGTGCCAGCAGTCCTATCGGGCGTCCCACGGAATACGAGCAGTACTTC	CASSPIGRPTEYEQYF
NA	TRBV27	NA	TRBJ2-5	TGTGCCAGCAGTATTCGACGGGGAGAGACCCAGTACTTC	CASSIRRGETQYF
NA	TRBV2	few	TRBJ1-2	TGTGCCAGCAGTGAATCGGGGGGAGTGGGGATAGCTAACTATGGCTACACCTTC	CASSESGGVGIANYGYTF
NA	TRBV20-1	NA	TRBJ2-7	TGCAGTGCTACCGGGACGCACCTCGAGCAGTACTTC	CSATGTHLEQYF
TRBD1	TRBV13	once	TRBJ1-6	TGTGCCAGCAGCTTAGGACAGGGGATCTATAATTCACCCCTCCACTTT	CASSLGQGIYNSPLHF
NA	TRBV11-1	NA	TRBJ1-4	TGTGCCAGCAGCCCCACTAGCGGCGGGGAAAAACTGTTTTTT	CASSPTSGGEKLFF
NA	TRBV10-3	NA	TRBJ2-7	TGTGCCAGCAGTTGGGGCCGGGACCCCTACGAGCAGTACTTC	CASSWGRDPYEQYF
NA	TRBV4-1	few	TRBJ1-2	TGCGCCAGCAGCCAAGTAGATTCGGGGAACTATGGCTACACCTTC	CASSQVDSGNYGYTF
TRBD1	TRBV10-3	many	TRBJ1-2	TGTGCCATCTCAGGGACAGTCTATGGCTACACCTTC	CAISGTVYGYTF
NA	TRBV29-1	many	TRBJ1-1	TGCAGCGTTGAACTGATGGACAAGAACACTGAAGCTTTCTTT	CSVELMDKNTEAFF
TRBD1	TRBV2	NA	TRBJ1-1	TGTGCCAGCAGTGAAATCTGGACAGGAGGTTACACTGAAGCTTTCTTT	CASSEIWTGGYTEAFF
TRBD1	TRBV10-3	NA	TRBJ1-1	TGTGCCATCGACCGGACAGGGGCTCACACTGAAGCTTTCTTT	CAIDRTGAHTEAFF
TRBD2	TRBV11-3	few	TRBJ2-7	TGTGCCAGCAGCTTAGATTCCCTAGCGGGGCGGGAGCGAAAGGAGCAGTACTTC	CASSLDSLAGRERKEQYF
TRBD1	TRBV29-1	NA	TRBJ2-6	TGCAGCTCGGGACAGATCTCTGGGGCCAACGTCCTGACTTTC	CSSGQISGANVLTF
NA	TRBV28	NA	TRBJ2-7	TGTGCCAGCAGTGACCGACAGGTTGGGTACGAGCAGTACTTC	CASSDRQVGYEQYF
NA	TRBV2	NA	TRBJ2-5	TGTGCCAGCAGGTCGACGGGGTTCAATCAGCCCCAGTACTTC	CASRSTGFNQPQYF
NA	TRBV15	NA	TRBJ2-2	TGCGCCACCAGCAGCCAGGTGGGGGGCGCGAACACCGGGGAGCTGTTTTTT	CATSSQVGGANTGELFF
NA	TRBV5-1	many	TRBJ1-5	TGCGCCAGCAGCCCACGCGGGGCTACCGATCAGCCCCAGCATTTT	CASSPRGATDQPQHF
NA	TRBV9	many	TRBJ1-4	TGTGCCAGCAGCGTAGGCGAGCCGGGGCGGAAACTGTTTTTT	CASSVGEPGRKLFF
NA	TRBV15	NA	TRBJ2-7	TGTGCCACCAGCAGCTTAGGCCCGCGAGGTGAGCAGTACTTC	CATSSLGPRGEQYF
NA	TRBV7-2	many	TRBJ2-2	TGTGCCAGCACCCCACGGACAGCGAACACCGGGGAGCTGTTTTTT	CASTPRTANTGELFF
NA	TRBV5-1	few	TRBJ1-1	TGCGCCAGCAGCCCGACCGGGATGGCTGAAGCTTTCTTT	CASSPTGMAEAFF
NA	TRBV10-3	many	TRBJ2-7	TGTGCCATCAGTGAGTCCTCCACCTACGAGCAGTACTTC	CAISESSTYEQYF
TRBD2	TRBV9	NA	TRBJ2-2	TGTGCCAGCAGCGTAGTTAGCGGGACGTCCGGGGAGCTGTTTTTT	CASSVVSGTSGELFF
TRBD1	TRBV5-1	NA	TRBJ1-1	TGCGCCAGCAGCTTGCGCGGGACAGCGGGACGGGTGAACACTGAAGCTTTCTTT	CASSLRGTAGRVNTEAFF
NA	TRBV29-1	NA	TRBJ1-1	TGCAGCCAGGAGTTGAACACTGAAGCTTTCTTT	CSQELNTEAFF
NA	TRBV9	many	TRBJ1-1	TGTGCCAGCAGCGTGTCAGAAGGTGAAGCTTTCTTT	CASSVSEGEAFF
TRBD1	TRBV15	NA	TRBJ2-5	TGTGCCACCAGCAGGAGCCACCCGGGACAGGGGGCAAAGACCCAGTACTTC	CATSRSHPGQGAKTQYF
TRBD1	TRBV27	NA	TRBJ1-2	TGTGCCAGCAGTTTTACTCAGGGGGAGGGCTACACCTTC	CASSFTQGEGYTF
NA	TRBV12-3/TRBV12-4	NA	TRBJ1-1	TGTGCCAGCAGTTCGGGGACTAGCAATGAAGCTTTCTTT	CASSSGTSNEAFF
NA	TRBV20-1	few	TRBJ2-7	TGCAGTGTTTTTACTCCCGGGACGGCTTCCTACGAGCAGTACTTC	CSVFTPGTASYEQYF
TRBD1	TRBV7-4	NA	TRBJ2-2	TGTGCCAGCAGCTTGACAGGGATGAACACCGGGGAGCTGTTTTTT	CASSLTGMNTGELFF
TRBD2	TRBV2	NA	TRBJ2-5	TGTGCCAGCAGTGGCGGACTAGACCAAGGGACCCAGTACTTC	CASSGGLDQGTQYF
NA	TRBV7-9	few	TRBJ1-2	TGTGCCAGCAGCTCTGCACAAGGGGGGCCGGTCTATGGCTACACCTTC	CASSSAQGGPVYGYTF
TRBD1	TRBV19	NA	TRBJ1-6	TGTGCCAGTAGTATTACGGACGGGACAGCAAATTCACCCCTCCACTTT	CASSITDGTANSPLHF
TRBD1	TRBV7-2	few	TRBJ2-5	TGTGCCAGCAGCTTGAGTACAGGGGTCTCAGAGACCCAGTACTTC	CASSLSTGVSETQYF
TRBD1	TRBV5-1	NA	TRBJ1-1	TGCGCCAGCAGCTTGGGGATTGTAGTACGACAGGGAATCACTGAAGCTTTCTTT	CASSLGIVVRQGITEAFF
NA	TRBV12-3/TRBV12-4	NA	TRBJ1-4	TGTGCCAGCACCCCTCGACCGGGGTCTCCTGAAAAACTGTTTTTT	CASTPRPGSPEKLFF
NA	TRBV10-1	many	TRBJ1-2	TGCGCCAGCAGTGAGCGGTTTAGTATGGCGGACACCTTC	CASSERFSMADTF
NA	TRBV20-1	many	TRBJ1-4	TGCAGTGCTACGGACAGAACTAATGAAAAACTGTTTTTT	CSATDRTNEKLFF
NA	TRBV11-2	few	TRBJ2-7	TGTGCCAGCAGTCACGGACTGCTCTACGAGCAGTACTTC	CASSHGLLYEQYF
TRBD1	TRBV27	few	TRBJ1-6	TGTGCCAGCAGTTTCTCGACAGGGGGCGATTCACCCCTCCACTTT	CASSFSTGGDSPLHF
NA	TRBV7-6	NA	TRBJ2-5	TGTGCCAGCAGCTGGGACGTAGGTTCCCAAAAGACCCAGTACTTC	CASSWDVGSQKTQYF
NA	TRBV5-8	few	TRBJ1-2	TGTGCCAGCAGCGGCGGAAGTCTGGGGGATGGCTACACCTTC	CASSGGSLGDGYTF
NA	TRBV7-9	NA	TRBJ1-4	TGTGCCAGCAACTCGCAGGGGTTTATGGTTACTAATGAAAAACTGTTTTTT	CASNSQGFMVTNEKLFF
NA	TRBV6-5	NA	TRBJ1-4	TGTGCCAGCCAGCGCCGGGGTGAAAAACTGTTTTTT	CASQRRGEKLFF
NA	TRBV12-3/TRBV12-4	few	TRBJ2-2	TGTGCCAGCAGTGGACCTAATTCGGGCGGGGAGCTGTTTTTT	CASSGPNSGGELFF
TRBD1	TRBV14	NA	TRBJ2-2	TGTGCCAGCAGCCAAGAAGGGACAGCCGGGGAGCTGTTTTTT	CASSQEGTAGELFF
NA	TRBV11-2	NA	TRBJ1-1	TGTGCCAGCAGCTTAGGCGCAATGCTGGGGGCTTTCTTT	CASSLGAMLGAFF
TRBD1	TRBV12-3/TRBV12-4	few	TRBJ1-5	TGTGCCAGTCTACGAGGGGGCGAGGGCAATCAGCCCCAGCATTTT	CASLRGGEGNQPQHF
NA	TRBV2	NA	TRBJ2-7	TGTGCCACGATGGGCGATGAGCAGTACTTC	CATMGDEQYF
NA	TRBV6-9	NA	TRBJ1-1	TGTGCCAGCAGTTGGGGCGCCCTGGGGACTGAAGCTTTCTTT	CASSWGALGTEAFF